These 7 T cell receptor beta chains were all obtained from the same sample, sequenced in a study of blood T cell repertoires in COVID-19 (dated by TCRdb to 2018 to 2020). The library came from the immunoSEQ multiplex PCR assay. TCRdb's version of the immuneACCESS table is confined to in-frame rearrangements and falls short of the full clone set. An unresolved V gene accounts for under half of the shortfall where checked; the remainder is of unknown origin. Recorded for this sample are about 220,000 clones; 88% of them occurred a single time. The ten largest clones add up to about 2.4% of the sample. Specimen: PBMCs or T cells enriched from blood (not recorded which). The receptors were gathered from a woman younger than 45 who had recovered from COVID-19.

The CDR3 reads CAISVGGLPGNTIYF. CDR3 in DNA: TGTGCCATCAGTGTCGGGGGACTCCCTGGAAACACCATATATTTT. The rearrangement joins TRBV10-3 to TRBJ1-3; tentatively, D is TRBD1 (5 bases). CDR1 and CDR2 from the germline V gene are ENHRY and SYGVKD. Trimming took 4 bases from V and 2 from J, leaving 12 bases between them. This CDR3 is 15 amino acids long.

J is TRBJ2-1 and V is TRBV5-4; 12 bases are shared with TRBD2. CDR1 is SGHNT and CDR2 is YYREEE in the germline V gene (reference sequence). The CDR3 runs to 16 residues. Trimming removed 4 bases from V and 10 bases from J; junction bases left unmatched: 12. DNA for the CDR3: TGTGCCAGCAGCGGAGATCTAGCGGGGGGGCCCAGGGAGCAGTTCTTC. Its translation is CASSGDLAGGPREQFF.

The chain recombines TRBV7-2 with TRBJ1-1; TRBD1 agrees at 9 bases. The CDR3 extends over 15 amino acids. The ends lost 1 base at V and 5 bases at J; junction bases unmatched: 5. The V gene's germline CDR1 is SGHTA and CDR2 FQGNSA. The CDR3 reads CASSLETGGLTEAFF. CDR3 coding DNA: TGTGCCAGCAGCTTAGAAACAGGGGGCCTTACTGAAGCTTTCTTT.

CDR3 sequence reads: CASSFTGTNTEAFF. CDR3 DNA sequence: TGCGCCAGCAGTTTTACCGGGACAAACACTGAAGCTTTCTTT. The gene calls are TRBV5-1 and TRBJ1-1; maybe TRBD1 (6 bases). Germline CDR1 SGHRS, CDR2 YFSETQ. The V gene lost 5 bases and the J gene lost 2 bases, with 13 bases spanning the gap. The CDR3 spans 14 residues. Full variable domain (outside the CDR3, taken from reference TRBV5-1 and TRBJ1-1): KAGVTQTPRYLIKTRGQQVTLSCSPISGHRSVSWYQQTPGQGLQFLFEYFSETQRNKGNFPGRFSGRQFSNSRSEMNVSTLELGDSALYLCASSFTGTNTEAFFGQGTRLTVV.

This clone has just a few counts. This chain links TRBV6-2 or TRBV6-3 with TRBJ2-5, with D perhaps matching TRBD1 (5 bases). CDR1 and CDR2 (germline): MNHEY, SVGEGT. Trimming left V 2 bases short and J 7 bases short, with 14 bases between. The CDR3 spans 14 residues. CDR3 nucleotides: TGTGCCAGCAGTTACGACAGTCAGAGAGGGACCCAGTACTTC. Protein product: CASSYDSQRGTQYF.

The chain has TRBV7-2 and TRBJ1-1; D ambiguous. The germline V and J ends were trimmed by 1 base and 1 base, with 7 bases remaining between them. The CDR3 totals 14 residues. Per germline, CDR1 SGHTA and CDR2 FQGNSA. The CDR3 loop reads CASSLDPGNTEAFF. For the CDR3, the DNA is TGTGCCAGCAGCTTAGACCCGGGGAACACTGAAGCTTTCTTT. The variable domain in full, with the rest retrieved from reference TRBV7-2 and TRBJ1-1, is GAGVSQSPSNKVTEKGKDVELRCDPISGHTALYWYRQSLGQGLEFLIYFQGNSAPDKSGLPSDRFSAERTGGSVSTLTIQRTQQEDSAVYLCASSLDPGNTEAFFGQGTRLTVV.

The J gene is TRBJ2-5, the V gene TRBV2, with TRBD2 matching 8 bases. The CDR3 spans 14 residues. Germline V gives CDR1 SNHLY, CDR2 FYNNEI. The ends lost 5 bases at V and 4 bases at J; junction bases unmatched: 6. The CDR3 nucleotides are TGTGCCAGCAGTCTGCGACTAGCGCGAGAGACCCAGTACTTC. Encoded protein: CASSLRLARETQYF.